This T cell receptor (beta chain) was observed in a study of blood T cell repertoires in COVID-19. About the research overall: There were acute and convalescent COVID-19 samples, and they came from the United States, Italy and Spain.

Measured with immunoSEQ multiplex PCR; TCRdb has only the in-frame clones, and not every one. The sample comprises fewer than 300,000 clones, 80% to 85% of which are singletons, and 5% rests with the top ten. Adults between roughly 18 and 95 years of age took part from 20 to 25 US areas. The sample consisted of PBMCs or T cells enriched from blood (not recorded which). The TCR originated in a man aged 40-49 years who had been exposed to COVID-19.

As DNA, the CDR3 is TGTGCCACCAGAAGCTTAGATACGCAGTATTTT. Translation gives CATRSLDTQYF. V gene TRBV15 combines with J gene TRBJ2-3; D is undetermined. CDR3 size: 11 residues. Germline-derived CDR1 and CDR2 are LNHNV and YYDKDF (reference sequence). V shed 6 bases and J shed 5 bases, with 6 bases lying between them.